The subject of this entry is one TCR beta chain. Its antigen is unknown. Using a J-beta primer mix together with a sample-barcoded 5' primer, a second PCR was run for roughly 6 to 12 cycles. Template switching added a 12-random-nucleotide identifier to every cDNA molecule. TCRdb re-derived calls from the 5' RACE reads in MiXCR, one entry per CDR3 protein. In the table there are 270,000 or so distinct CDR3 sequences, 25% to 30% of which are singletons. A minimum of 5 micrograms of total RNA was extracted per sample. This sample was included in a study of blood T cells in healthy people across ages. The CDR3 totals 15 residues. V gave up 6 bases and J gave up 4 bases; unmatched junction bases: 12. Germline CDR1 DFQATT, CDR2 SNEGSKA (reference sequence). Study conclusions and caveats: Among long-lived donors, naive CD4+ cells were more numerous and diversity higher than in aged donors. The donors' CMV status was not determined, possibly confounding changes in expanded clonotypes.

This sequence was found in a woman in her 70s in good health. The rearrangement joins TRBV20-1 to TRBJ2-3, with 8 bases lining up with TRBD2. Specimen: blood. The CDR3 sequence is CSALQRELGADTQYF. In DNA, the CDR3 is TGCAGTGCCCTGCAGCGGGAGTTGGGTGCAGATACGCAGTATTTT.